Below are 3 T cell receptor beta chains sequenced from a single sample in a study of T cells after yellow fever vaccination. TCRdb processed the 5' RACE reads anew with MiXCR; each CDR3 protein has one entry. This sample has around 610,000 distinct CDR3 sequences; around an eighth occur once, and the top ten carry around an eighth. The input for sequencing was PBMCs, taken on the day of the yellow fever booster vaccination. These TCRs come from a man aged 30 to 39 who received the YFV17D yellow fever vaccine.

This clonotype was detected ten times or more. The chain uses TRBV12-3 or TRBV12-4 and TRBJ2-1; 8 bases map to TRBD2. The ends lost 4 bases at V and 4 bases at J; junction bases unmatched: 6. This CDR3 has 15 amino acids. Written as DNA, the CDR3 is TGTGCCAGCAGTTCCCTAGCGGGTTGGTACAATGAGCAGTTCTTC. This gives the protein CASSSLAGWYNEQFF.

With regard to this clonotype: Since a much larger clone is just one base distant, this may be a read error. The chain joins TRBV7-3 to TRBJ1-6; TRBD1 matches at 7 bases. CDR3 length: 15 residues. The germline gives CDR1 SGHTA, CDR2 FQGTGA. The ends lost 1 base at V and 8 bases at J; junction bases unmatched: 5. This CDR3 is CASSLIGGPDSPLHF. The CDR3 bases are TGTGCCAGCAGCTTAATAGGGGGCCCCGATTCACCCCTCCACTTT.

The rearrangement joins TRBV29-1 to TRBJ2-5, with D possibly TRBD1 on 6 matching bases. CDR1 and CDR2 from the germline V gene are SQVTM and ANQGSEA. With 1 base removed from V and 2 bases from J, the gap between germline ends came to 14 bases. The CDR3 has 15 residues. The CDR3 protein is CSVEGRERGQETQYF. CDR3 coding DNA: TGCAGCGTTGAAGGAAGGGAGAGGGGGCAAGAGACCCAGTACTTC. The variable domain in full, completed from reference TRBV29-1 and TRBJ2-5, reads SAVISQKPSRDICQRGTSLTIQCQVDSQVTMMFWYRQQPGQSLTLIATANQGSEATYESGFVIDKFPISRPNLTFSTLTVSNMSPEDSSIYLCSVEGRERGQETQYFGPGTRLLVL.